One sample yielded the 20 T cell receptor beta chains listed below, sequenced in a study of tumor and adjacent non-tumor tissue in lung cancer. RNA was extracted from bulk tissue without any cell sorting. The library came from three nested PCR rounds adapted from ARM-PCR protocols. TCRdb re-called the multiplex PCR reads with MiXCR, one entry per CDR3 protein. The sample consists of some 99,000 distinct CDR3 sequences, more than 70% of them appearing once. The sequencing input was lung tumor tissue. The receptors originated from a woman aged 60-75 years with non-small cell lung cancer.

As for this clonotype: Sequence at one end of the junction differs from germline and may be a read error. The chain recombines TRBV11-2 with TRBJ2-3; the D gene could be TRBD1 or TRBD2 (5 bases each). Germline assignment: CDR1 SGHAT and CDR2 FQNNGV. The CDR3 extends over 15 amino acids. Written as DNA, the CDR3 is TGTGCCAGCAGCGTCACCGGGACGGTTACAGATACGCACTATTTT. This sequence encodes CASSVTGTVTDTHYF.

As to this clonotype: Possible read error: a much larger clone is one base away. The rearrangement links TRBV6-2 or TRBV6-3 to TRBJ1-1; D unclear. The CDR3 has 15 residues. Germline V gives CDR1 MNHEY, CDR2 SVGEGT. The CDR3 loop reads CASSYYAYQNTETFF. DNA for the CDR3: TGTGCCAGCAGTTACTACGCCTATCAGAACACTGAAACTTTCTTT.

Regarding this clonotype: A much larger clone lies one base from this, so it may be a read error. The chain joins TRBV12-3 or TRBV12-4 to TRBJ2-7; perhaps D is TRBD1 or TRBD2 (5 bases each). This CDR3 has 14 amino acids. Trimming took off 7 bases at V and 6 bases at J, with 19 bases between the two ends. CDR3 protein: CASNPRGGSIEQYF. The CDR3 DNA reads TGTGCCAGCAACCCCCGGGGCGGCTCCATCGAGCAGTACTTC.

About this clonotype: The conserved phenylalanine or tryptophan normally closing the CDR3 is absent here, so this likely arose from a read error. V is TRBV11-2 and J is TRBJ2-1, with D possibly being TRBD1 (6 bases). CDR1 is SGHAT and CDR2 is FQNNGV in the germline V gene. CDR3 size: 19 residues. V gave up 0 bases and J gave up 5 bases, with 23 bases separating them. Here the CDR3 reads CASSLELGGWGQGDNEQFS. DNA for the CDR3: TGTGCCAGCAGCTTAGAGCTGGGCGGTTGGGGGCAGGGTGACAATGAGCAGTTCTCC.

The chain couples TRBV14 to TRBJ2-7; D is unresolved. V gave up 4 bases and J gave up 3 bases, with 10 bases separating them. Looked up from germline, CDR1 is SGHDN and CDR2 is FVKESK. The CDR3 contains 13 residues. The CDR3 nucleotides read TGTGCCAGCAGCCCCTTCTTGGGCTACGAGCAGTACTTC. As protein: CASSPFLGYEQYF.

The chain uses TRBV29-1 and TRBJ1-1, with D unresolved. This CDR3 contains 16 residues. Trimming removed 8 bases from V and 5 bases from J, with 27 bases in between. Germline values: CDR1 SQVTM, CDR2 ANQGSEA. The CDR3 coding sequence is TGCAGCCCTTGGATGATATGCAGAAATGGGCGTACTGAAGCTTTCTTT. It encodes CSPWMICRNGRTEAFF.

The J gene is TRBJ1-5, the V gene TRBV5-1, with TRBD1 as a possible D gene (5 bases). This CDR3 is 15 amino acids long. V shed 0 bases and J shed 0 bases, with 7 bases lying between them. CDR1 and CDR2 (germline): SGHRS, YFSETQ. CDR3 amino acids: CASSLGGDSNQPQHF. As DNA, the CDR3 is TGCGCCAGCAGCTTGGGGGGGGATAGCAATCAGCCCCAGCATTTT.

As for this clonotype: At one of its ends the junction is not consistent with the germline gene, which may arise from a read error. The chain is built from TRBV20-1 and TRBJ2-1; D gene unclear. Per the germline V gene, CDR1 is DFQATT and CDR2 is SNEGSKA (reference sequence). CDR3 length: 12 residues. CDR3 amino acids: CSALTNNGEQLF. The CDR3 DNA reads as TGCAGTGCTCTTACTAATAATGGTGAGCAGTTATTC.

Comment on this clonotype: A much larger clonotype is one base distant, so this may be a read error. The chain carries TRBV4-1 and TRBJ2-5; either TRBD1 or TRBD2 may fit D (5 bases each). This CDR3 has 15 residues. Germline V gene sequence: CDR1 MGHRA, CDR2 YSYEKL. CDR3 protein: CAGSQGMGVQETQYF. The CDR3 bases are TGCGCCGGCAGCCAAGGGATGGGGGTCCAAGAGACCCAGTACTTC.

Remarks on this clonotype: The junction differs from germline at one of its ends, possibly a read error. The rearrangement links TRBV7-2 to TRBJ2-3; unclear D gene. CDR3 length: 12 amino acids. The germline gives CDR1 SGHTA, CDR2 FQGNSA. The DNA for the CDR3 is TGTGCCAACAGCCCTAACCCGGATACGCAGTATTTT. Protein: CANSPNPDTQYF.

This chain connects TRBV20-1 to TRBJ2-1; TRBD2 is a possible D gene (5 bases). This CDR3 comprises 16 residues. Trimming pared 5 bases from V and 0 bases from J, leaving 17 bases between. The V gene's germline CDR1 is DFQATT and CDR2 SNEGSKA (reference sequence). The CDR3 spells CSAAPRADTSYNEQFF. The CDR3 coding sequence is TGCAGTGCTGCCCCCAGAGCGGATACCTCCTACAATGAGCAGTTCTTC.

A single count supports this clonotype. Since a much larger clone is just one base distant, this may be a read error. J is TRBJ2-7 and V is TRBV12-3 or TRBV12-4; 7 bases are a match to TRBD1. This CDR3 spans 14 amino acids. CDR3 loop: CASSYTDRANEQHF. For the CDR3, the DNA is TGTGCCAGCAGTTACACCGACAGGGCCAACGAGCAGCACTTC.

V and J are TRBV19 and TRBJ1-5; 7 bases are shared with TRBD1. The CDR3 is 13 residues long. Germline CDR1 is LNHDA and CDR2 is SQIVND (reference sequence). With V trimmed by 5 bases and J by 5 bases, 3 bases remained unmatched. CDR3 bases: TGTGCCAGTAGTCCCCAGGGGGATCAGCCCCAGCATTTT. The encoded protein is CASSPQGDQPQHF.

This clonotype has at least ten counts. The chain joins TRBV6-2 or TRBV6-3 to TRBJ2-3; TRBD1 matches at 10 bases. The CDR3 spans 16 residues. Unmatched junction bases numbered 7, after V lost 6 bases and J lost 1 base. The germline V gene encodes CDR1 MNHEY and CDR2 SVGEGT. This CDR3 is CASRTAGTGGTDTQYF. CDR3 in DNA: TGTGCCAGCAGAACCGCCGGGACAGGGGGCACAGATACGCAGTATTTT.

The chain is built from TRBV24-1 and TRBJ2-1; TRBD1 agrees at 9 bases. This CDR3 region has 18 residues. Germline CDR1 is KGHDR and CDR2 is SFDVKD. Unmatched junction bases numbered 11, after V lost 1 base and J lost 5 bases. DNA of the CDR3: TGTGCCACCAGTGATTTCCGGGACAGGGATGGGGTTGACAATGAGCAGTTCTTC. This gives the protein CATSDFRDRDGVDNEQFF.

Comments on this clonotype: This is likely a read error, given that the CDR3 carries no conserved phenylalanine or tryptophan at its end. The J gene is TRBJ2-1, the V gene TRBV11-3; 12 bases match TRBD2. Germline-derived CDR1 and CDR2 are SGHNT and YENEEA. The CDR3 length is 17 residues. CDR3 DNA sequence: TGTGTCAGCAGTTTAGAGTTGACTAGCGGGAGCCATAATGAGCAGTTCTTA. Amino acids: CVSSLELTSGSHNEQFL.

As concerns this clonotype: This CDR3 fails to terminate in the conserved phenylalanine or tryptophan, so it likely reflects a read error. The rearrangement links TRBV5-1 to TRBJ2-5; possibly TRBD1 or TRBD2 for D (5 bases each). Trimming removed 3 bases at V and 2 bases at J, with 11 bases between. The CDR3 length is 14 residues. Germline V gives CDR1 SGHRS, CDR2 YFSETQ. The CDR3 region is CASSSGPTQETQYV. CDR3 DNA: TGCGCCAGCAGCTCGGGACCCACGCAAGAGACCCAGTACGTC.

A word on this clonotype: Since a much larger clone is just one base distant, this may be a read error. V and J are TRBV20-1 and TRBJ1-1; D ambiguous. The CDR3 length is 14 residues. Trimming removed 1 base at V and 5 bases at J, with 14 bases between. The germline CDR1 and CDR2 sequences are DFQATT and SNEGSKA (reference sequence). CDR3 nucleotides: TGCAGTGCTAGAGTCCCCGACTTGAGGACTGAAGCTTTCTTT. It encodes CSARVPDLRTEAFF.

The chain links TRBV5-4 to TRBJ1-4; D ambiguous. CDR3 size: 15 residues. CDR1 is SGHNT, CDR2 YYREEE, per germline (reference sequence). V lost 1 base to trimming and J lost 7 bases, with 14 bases between them. CDR3 sequence (DNA): TGTGCCAGCAGCTTGATTCCTTTGTCTGGTGAAAAACTGTTTTTT. Protein product: CASSLIPLSGEKLFF.

To note about this clonotype: This is likely a read error, given that the CDR3 carries no conserved phenylalanine or tryptophan at its end. The chain combines TRBV6-5 with TRBJ1-4; 9 nucleotides line up with TRBD1. This CDR3 contains 15 residues. Trimming removed 2 bases from V and 7 bases from J; junction bases left unmatched: 5. Germline V lookup: CDR1 MNHEY, CDR2 SVGAGI. The CDR3 protein is CASSYNTGGGEKLFL. The CDR3 bases are TGTGCCAGCAGTTACAACACAGGGGGCGGTGAAAAACTGTTTTTA.